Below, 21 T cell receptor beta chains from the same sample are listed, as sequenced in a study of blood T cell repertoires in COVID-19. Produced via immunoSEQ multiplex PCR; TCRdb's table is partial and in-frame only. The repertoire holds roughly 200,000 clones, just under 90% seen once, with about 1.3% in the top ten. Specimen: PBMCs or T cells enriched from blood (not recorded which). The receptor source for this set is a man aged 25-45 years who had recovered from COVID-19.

CDR3 sequence: CASSQDGLAGLEETQYF. The DNA of the CDR3 is TGCGCCAGCAGCCAAGACGGACTAGCGGGGCTAGAAGAGACCCAGTACTTC. The chain combines TRBV4-1 with TRBJ2-5; 12 nucleotides match TRBD2. The V segment lost 0 bases and the J segment 3 bases; nucleotides outside the gene matches: 5. This CDR3 has 17 residues. Per the germline V gene, CDR1 is MGHRA and CDR2 is YSYEKL.

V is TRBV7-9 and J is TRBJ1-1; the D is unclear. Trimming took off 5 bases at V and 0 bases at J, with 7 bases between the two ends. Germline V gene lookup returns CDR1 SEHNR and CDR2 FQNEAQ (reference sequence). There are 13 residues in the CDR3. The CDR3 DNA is TGTGCCAGCAGCCCAACAATGAACACTGAAGCTTTCTTT. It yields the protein CASSPTMNTEAFF. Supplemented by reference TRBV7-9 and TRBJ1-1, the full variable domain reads DTGVSQNPRHKITKRGQNVTFRCDPISEHNRLYWYRQTLGQGPEFLTYFQNEAQLEKSRLLSDRFSAERPKGSFSTLEIQRTEQGDSAMYLCASSPTMNTEAFFGQGTRLTVV.

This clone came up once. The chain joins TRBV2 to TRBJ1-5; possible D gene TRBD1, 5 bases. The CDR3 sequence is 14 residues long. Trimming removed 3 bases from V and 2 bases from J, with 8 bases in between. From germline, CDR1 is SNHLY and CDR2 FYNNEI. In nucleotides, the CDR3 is TGTGCCAGCAGTGACAGGGTGGGCAATCAGCCCCAGCATTTT. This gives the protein CASSDRVGNQPQHF.

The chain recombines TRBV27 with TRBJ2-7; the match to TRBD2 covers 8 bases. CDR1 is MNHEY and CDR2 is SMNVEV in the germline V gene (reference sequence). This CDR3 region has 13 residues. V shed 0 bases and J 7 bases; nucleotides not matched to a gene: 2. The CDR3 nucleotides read TGTGCCAGCAGTTTATCCGGGGGGGGAGAGCAGTACTTC. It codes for CASSLSGGGEQYF.

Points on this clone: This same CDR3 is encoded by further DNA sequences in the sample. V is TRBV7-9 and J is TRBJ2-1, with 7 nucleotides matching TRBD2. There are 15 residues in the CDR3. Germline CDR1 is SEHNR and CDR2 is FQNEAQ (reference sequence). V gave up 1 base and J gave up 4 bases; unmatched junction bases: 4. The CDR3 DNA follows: TGTGCCAGCAGCTTAGTGGCTAGCGGATACAATGAGCAGTTCTTC. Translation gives CASSLVASGYNEQFF.

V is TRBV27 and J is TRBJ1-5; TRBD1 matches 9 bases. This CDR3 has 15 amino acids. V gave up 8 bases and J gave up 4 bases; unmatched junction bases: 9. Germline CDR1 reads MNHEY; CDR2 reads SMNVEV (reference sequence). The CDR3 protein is CASQLAGQGNQPQHF. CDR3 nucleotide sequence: TGTGCCAGCCAACTCGCGGGACAGGGTAATCAGCCCCAGCATTTT.

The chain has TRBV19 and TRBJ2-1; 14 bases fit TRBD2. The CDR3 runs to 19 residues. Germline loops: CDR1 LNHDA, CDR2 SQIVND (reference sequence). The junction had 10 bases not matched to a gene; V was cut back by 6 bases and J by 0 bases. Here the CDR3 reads CASSARRTSGGSSYNEQFF. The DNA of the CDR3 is TGTGCCAGTAGCGCCCGGAGGACTAGCGGGGGGAGCTCCTACAATGAGCAGTTCTTC. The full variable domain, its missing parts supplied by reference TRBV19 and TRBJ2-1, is DGGITQSPKYLFRKEGQNVTLSCEQNLNHDAMYWYRQDPGQGLRLIYYSQIVNDFQKGDIAEGYSVSREKKESFPLTVTSAQKNPTAFYLCASSARRTSGGSSYNEQFFGPGTRLTVL.

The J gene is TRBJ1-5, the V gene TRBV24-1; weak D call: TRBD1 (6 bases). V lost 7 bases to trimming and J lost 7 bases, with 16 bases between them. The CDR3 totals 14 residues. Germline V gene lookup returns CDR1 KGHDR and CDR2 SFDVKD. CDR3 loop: CATSGTPEGQPQHF. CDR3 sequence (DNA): TGTGCCACCAGCGGGACACCCGAGGGGCAGCCCCAGCATTTT.

This chain's CDR3 is CASRPSVPTGGALFGAASPLHF. CDR3 nucleotide sequence: TGCGCCAGCAGGCCATCGGTCCCAACAGGGGGCGCGTTATTTGGGGCCGCTTCACCCCTCCACTTT. This sequence joins TRBV5-1 and TRBJ1-6; 9 positions match TRBD1. The CDR3 covers 22 residues. Trimming cost V 5 bases and J 9 bases; bases outside gene matches: 30. Germline CDR1 SGHRS, CDR2 YFSETQ.

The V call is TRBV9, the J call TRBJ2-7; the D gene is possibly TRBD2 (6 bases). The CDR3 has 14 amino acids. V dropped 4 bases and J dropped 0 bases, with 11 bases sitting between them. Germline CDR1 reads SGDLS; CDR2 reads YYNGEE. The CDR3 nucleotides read TGTGCCAGCAGCCCGGAGGGGTTCTCCTACGAGCAGTACTTC. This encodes CASSPEGFSYEQYF.

The CDR3 DNA reads as TGTGCCAGCAGTGCGACAGGGGGCACCTATGGCTACACCTTC. Its translation is CASSATGGTYGYTF. The V call is TRBV6-2 or TRBV6-3, the J call TRBJ1-2, with 10 nucleotides matching TRBD1. The CDR3 length is 14 residues. Trimming took 5 bases from V and 4 from J; bases not matched to a gene: 4. Germline-derived CDR1 and CDR2 are MNHEY and SVGEGT.

CDR3 in amino acids: CASSLRTGGAISAIYEQYF. The CDR3 DNA reads as TGTGCCAGCAGCTTAAGGACAGGGGGCGCGATCTCGGCGATCTACGAGCAGTACTTC. The V call is TRBV7-2, the J call TRBJ2-7, with 11 bases matching TRBD1. CDR1 and CDR2 (germline): SGHTA, FQGNSA. With V trimmed by 2 bases and J by 3 bases, 15 bases remained unmatched. The CDR3 is 19 amino acids.

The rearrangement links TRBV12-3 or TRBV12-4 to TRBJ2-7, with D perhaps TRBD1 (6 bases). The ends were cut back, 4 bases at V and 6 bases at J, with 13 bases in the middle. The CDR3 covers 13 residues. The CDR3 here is CASSWTALREQYF. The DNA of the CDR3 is TGTGCCAGCAGTTGGACAGCCCTCCGCGAGCAGTACTTC.

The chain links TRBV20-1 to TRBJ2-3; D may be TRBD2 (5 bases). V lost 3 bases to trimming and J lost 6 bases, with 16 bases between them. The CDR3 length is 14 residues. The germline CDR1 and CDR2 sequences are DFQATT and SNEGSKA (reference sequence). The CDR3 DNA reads TGCAGTGCTAGTCAAGGGAGTTCTTTGGATACGCAGTATTTT. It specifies CSASQGSSLDTQYF.

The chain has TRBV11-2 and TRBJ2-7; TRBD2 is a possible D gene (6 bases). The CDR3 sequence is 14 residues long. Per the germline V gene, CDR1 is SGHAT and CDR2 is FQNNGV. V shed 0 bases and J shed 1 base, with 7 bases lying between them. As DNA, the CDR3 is TGTGCCAGCAGCTTAGAGGGGGGATCCTACGAGCAGTACTTC. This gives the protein CASSLEGGSYEQYF.

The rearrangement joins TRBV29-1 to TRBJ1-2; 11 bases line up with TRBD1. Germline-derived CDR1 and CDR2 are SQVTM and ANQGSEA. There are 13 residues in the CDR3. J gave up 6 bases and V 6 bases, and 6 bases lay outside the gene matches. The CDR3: CSVSGTGGNGYTF. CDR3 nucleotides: TGCAGCGTCTCCGGGACAGGGGGGAATGGCTACACCTTC.

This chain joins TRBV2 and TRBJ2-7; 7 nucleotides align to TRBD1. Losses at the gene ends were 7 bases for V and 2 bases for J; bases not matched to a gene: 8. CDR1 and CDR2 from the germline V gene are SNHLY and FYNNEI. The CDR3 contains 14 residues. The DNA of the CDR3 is TGTGCCAGCACCGGGACAGACAAGGCCTACGAGCAGTACTTC. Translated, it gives CASTGTDKAYEQYF.

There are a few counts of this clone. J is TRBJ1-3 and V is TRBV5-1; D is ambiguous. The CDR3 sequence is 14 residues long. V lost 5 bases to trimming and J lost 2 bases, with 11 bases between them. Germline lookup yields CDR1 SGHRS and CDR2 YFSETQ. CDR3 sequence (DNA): TGCGCCAGCAGTATGCATCAGGCTGGAAACACCATATATTTT. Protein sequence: CASSMHQAGNTIYF.

The CDR3 nucleotides are TGTGCCAGCACCCCGGACAGAGACTATGGCTACACCTTC. The encoded protein is CASTPDRDYGYTF. The V call is TRBV6-2 or TRBV6-3, the J call TRBJ1-2; weak D call: TRBD1 (6 bases). This CDR3 has 13 residues. Trimming left V 7 bases short and J 3 bases short, with 12 bases between. The germline CDR1 and CDR2 sequences are MNHEY and SVGEGT.

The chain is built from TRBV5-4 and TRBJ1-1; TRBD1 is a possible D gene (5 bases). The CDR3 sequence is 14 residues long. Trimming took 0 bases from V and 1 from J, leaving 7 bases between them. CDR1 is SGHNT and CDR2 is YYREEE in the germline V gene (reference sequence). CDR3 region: CASSLGQQNTEAFF. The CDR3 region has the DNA TGTGCCAGCAGCTTGGGACAGCAGAACACTGAAGCTTTCTTT.

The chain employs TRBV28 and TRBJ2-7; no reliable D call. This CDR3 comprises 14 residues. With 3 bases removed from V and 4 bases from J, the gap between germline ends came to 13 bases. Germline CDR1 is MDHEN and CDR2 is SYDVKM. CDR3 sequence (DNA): TGTGCCAGCAGTTTTTCCAGACTCAATTACGAGCAGTACTTC. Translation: CASSFSRLNYEQYF.